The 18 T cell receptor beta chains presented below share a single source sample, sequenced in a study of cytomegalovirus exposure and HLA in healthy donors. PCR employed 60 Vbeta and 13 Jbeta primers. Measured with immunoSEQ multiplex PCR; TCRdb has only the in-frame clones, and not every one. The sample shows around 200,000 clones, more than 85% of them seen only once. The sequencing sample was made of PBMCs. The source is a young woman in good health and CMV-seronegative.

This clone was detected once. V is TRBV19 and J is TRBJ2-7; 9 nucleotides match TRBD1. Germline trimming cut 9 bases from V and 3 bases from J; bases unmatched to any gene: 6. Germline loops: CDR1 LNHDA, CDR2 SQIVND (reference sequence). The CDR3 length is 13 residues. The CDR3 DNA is TGTGCCAGCGCGACGGGACAGGGCTACGAGCAGTACTTC. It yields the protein CASATGQGYEQYF.

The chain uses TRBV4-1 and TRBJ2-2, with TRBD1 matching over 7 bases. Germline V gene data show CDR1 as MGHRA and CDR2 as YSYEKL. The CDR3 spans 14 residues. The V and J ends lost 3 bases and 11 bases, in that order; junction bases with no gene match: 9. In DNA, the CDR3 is TGCGCCAGCAGCCAGCCGGGACAGAGCACAGAGCTGTTTTTT. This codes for CASSQPGQSTELFF.

CDR3 bases: TGTGCCAGCAGCAATGTAATACGGCGGGAGTGGACCGCCGGGGAGCTGTTTTTT. Its protein is CASSNVIRREWTAGELFF. This chain uses TRBV21-1 with TRBJ2-2; the DNA was not compared with TRBD2, the D call given in the table. TRBV21-1 is classified as a pseudogene. CDR3 length: 18 amino acids.

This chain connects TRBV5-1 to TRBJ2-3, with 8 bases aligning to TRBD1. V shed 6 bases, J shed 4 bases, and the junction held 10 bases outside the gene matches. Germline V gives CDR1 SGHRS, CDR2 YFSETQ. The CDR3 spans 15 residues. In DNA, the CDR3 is TGCGCCAGCAATATGGGACAGGCGAACGCAGATACGCAGTATTTT. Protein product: CASNMGQANADTQYF.

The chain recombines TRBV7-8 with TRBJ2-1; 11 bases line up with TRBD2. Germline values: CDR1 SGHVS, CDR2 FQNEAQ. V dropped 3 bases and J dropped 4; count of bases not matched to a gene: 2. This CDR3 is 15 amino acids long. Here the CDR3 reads CASSFTSGSYNEQFF. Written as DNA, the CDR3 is TGTGCCAGCAGCTTCACTAGCGGGAGTTACAATGAGCAGTTCTTC.

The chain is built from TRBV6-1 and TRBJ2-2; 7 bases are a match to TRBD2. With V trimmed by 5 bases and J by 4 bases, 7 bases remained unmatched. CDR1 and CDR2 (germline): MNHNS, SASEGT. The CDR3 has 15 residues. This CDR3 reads CASSILAVRTGELFF. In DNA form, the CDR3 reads TGTGCCAGCAGTATCCTAGCGGTCCGCACCGGGGAGCTGTTTTTT.

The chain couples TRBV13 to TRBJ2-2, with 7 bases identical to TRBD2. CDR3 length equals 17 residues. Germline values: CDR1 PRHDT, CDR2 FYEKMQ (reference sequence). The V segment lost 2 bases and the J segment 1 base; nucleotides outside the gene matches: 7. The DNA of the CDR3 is TGTGCCAGCAGCTTATATTTGCGGGGGAGGAACACCGGGGAGCTGTTTTTT. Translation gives CASSLYLRGRNTGELFF.

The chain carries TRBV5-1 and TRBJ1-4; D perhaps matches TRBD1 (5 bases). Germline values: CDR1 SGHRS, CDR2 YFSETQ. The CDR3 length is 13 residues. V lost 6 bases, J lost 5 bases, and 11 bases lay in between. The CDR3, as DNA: TGCGCCAGCAAGACAGCCGAGAATGAAAAACTGTTTTTT. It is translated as CASKTAENEKLFF.

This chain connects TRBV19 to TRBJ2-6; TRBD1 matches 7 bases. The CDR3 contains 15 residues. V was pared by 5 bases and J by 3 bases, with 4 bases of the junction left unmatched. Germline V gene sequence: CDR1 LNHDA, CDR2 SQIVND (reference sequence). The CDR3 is CASSADRVGANVLTF. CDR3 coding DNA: TGTGCCAGTAGTGCAGACAGGGTTGGGGCCAACGTCCTGACTTTC. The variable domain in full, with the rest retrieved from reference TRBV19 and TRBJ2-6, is DGGITQSPKYLFRKEGQNVTLSCEQNLNHDAMYWYRQDPGQGLRLIYYSQIVNDFQKGDIAEGYSVSREKKESFPLTVTSAQKNPTAFYLCASSADRVGANVLTFGAGSRLTVL.

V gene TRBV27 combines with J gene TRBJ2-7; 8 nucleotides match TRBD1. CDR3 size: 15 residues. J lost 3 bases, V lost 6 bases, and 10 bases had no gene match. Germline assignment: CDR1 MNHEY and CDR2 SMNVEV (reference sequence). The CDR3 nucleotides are TGTGCCAGCAGCTACTCAGGGGGCGGAATCTACGAGCAGTACTTC. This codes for CASSYSGGGIYEQYF.

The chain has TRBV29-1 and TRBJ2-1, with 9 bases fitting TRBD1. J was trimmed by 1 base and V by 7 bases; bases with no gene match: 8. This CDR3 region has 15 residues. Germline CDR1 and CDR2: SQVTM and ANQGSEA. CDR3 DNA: TGCAGCGCACCTCCGGGGACAGGGTCCTACAATGAGCAGTTCTTC. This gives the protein CSAPPGTGSYNEQFF.

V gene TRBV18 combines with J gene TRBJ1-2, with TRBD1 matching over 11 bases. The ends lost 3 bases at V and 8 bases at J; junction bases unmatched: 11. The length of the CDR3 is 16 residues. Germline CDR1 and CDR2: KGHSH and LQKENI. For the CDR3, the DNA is TGTGCCAGCTCACCGGGACAGGGGGATTTCGGTTCAGGCTACACCTTC. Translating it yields CASSPGQGDFGSGYTF.

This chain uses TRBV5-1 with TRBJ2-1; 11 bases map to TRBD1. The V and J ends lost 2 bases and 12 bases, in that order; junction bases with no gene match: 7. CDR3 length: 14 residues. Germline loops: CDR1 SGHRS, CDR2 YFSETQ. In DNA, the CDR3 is TGCGCCAGCAGCTTAGGACAGGGGGCTTATGGGCAGTTCTTC. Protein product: CASSLGQGAYGQFF. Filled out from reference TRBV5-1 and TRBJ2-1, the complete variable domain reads KAGVTQTPRYLIKTRGQQVTLSCSPISGHRSVSWYQQTPGQGLQFLFEYFSETQRNKGNFPGRFSGRQFSNSRSEMNVSTLELGDSALYLCASSLGQGAYGQFFGPGTRLTVL.

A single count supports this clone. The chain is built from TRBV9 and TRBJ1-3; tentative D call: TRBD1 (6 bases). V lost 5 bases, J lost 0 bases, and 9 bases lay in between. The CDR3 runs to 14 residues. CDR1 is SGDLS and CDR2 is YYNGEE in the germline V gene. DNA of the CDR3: TGTGCCAGCAGAACAGGGAGCTCTGGAAACACCATATATTTT. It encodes CASRTGSSGNTIYF.

The CDR3 is CASSRGYSTDTQYF. DNA for the CDR3: TGTGCCAGCTCAAGGGGTTATAGCACAGATACGCAGTATTTT. The V gene is TRBV18, the J gene TRBJ2-3, with D possibly being TRBD1 (5 bases). V dropped 5 bases and J dropped 0 bases, with 9 bases sitting between them. CDR1 is KGHSH and CDR2 is LQKENI in the germline V gene. This CDR3 spans 14 amino acids.

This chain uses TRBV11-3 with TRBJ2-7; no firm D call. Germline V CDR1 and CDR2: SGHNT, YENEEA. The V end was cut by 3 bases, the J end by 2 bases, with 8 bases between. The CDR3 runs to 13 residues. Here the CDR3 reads CASSFHLAYEQYF. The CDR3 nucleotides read TGTGCCAGCAGCTTTCACTTGGCCTACGAGCAGTACTTC.

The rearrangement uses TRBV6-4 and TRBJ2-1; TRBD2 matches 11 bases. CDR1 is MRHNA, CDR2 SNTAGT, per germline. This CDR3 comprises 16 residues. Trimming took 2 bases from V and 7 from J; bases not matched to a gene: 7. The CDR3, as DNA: TGTGCCAGCAGTGACCAACTAGCGGGAGCAATAAATGAGCAGTTCTTC. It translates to CASSDQLAGAINEQFF.

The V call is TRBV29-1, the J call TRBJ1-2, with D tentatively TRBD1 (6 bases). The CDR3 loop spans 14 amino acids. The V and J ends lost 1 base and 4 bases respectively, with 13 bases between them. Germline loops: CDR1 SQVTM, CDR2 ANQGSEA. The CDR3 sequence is CSVEVRGMGYGYTF. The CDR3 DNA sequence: TGCAGCGTTGAAGTTAGGGGGATGGGCTATGGCTACACCTTC.